This note documents a single TCR beta chain sequence. No antigen is known for it. The sample is drawn from a study of CD8+ T cells in alopecia areata. Study conclusions and caveats: The study found tofacitinib significantly decreased scalp clonality and expanded CD8+ clones among the top 100. In scalp and blood, many expanded lesional clones persisted during tofacitinib. Among the cells sequenced in scalp samples are also the resident alphabeta T cells of normal skin.

Extracted RNA was reverse transcribed, and the resulting cDNA served as sequencing template. This table comes from immunoSEQ multiplex PCR, and its TCRdb copy is limited to in-frame clones, with some not included. The sample yields 150,000 to 200,000 clones, roughly 60% seen once. As for treatment: oral pan-JAK inhibitor, 5-10 mg twice daily. Peripheral blood and lesional scalp punch biopsies came from alopecia areata patients. V shed 3 bases and J shed 8 bases, with 16 bases lying between them. This CDR3 has 13 residues. Germline V gives CDR1 SQVTM, CDR2 ANQGSEA. This receptor was identified in a human donor with alopecia areata. The source was CD4+ T cells sorted from blood, collected at week 24, from a patient treated with tofacitinib. The chain combines TRBV29-1 with TRBJ1-2, with a tentative D call TRBD1 (6 bases). The chain's CDR3 is CSVDGSGVYGYTF. CDR3 DNA sequence: TGCAGCGTTGACGGGTCAGGGGTTTACGGCTACACCTTC.